The sequence of this T cell receptor beta chain was determined in a study of blood T cell repertoires in COVID-19. Generated by immunoSEQ multiplex PCR, the TCRdb table keeps only in-frame clones and is missing some. Of about 160,000 clones detected, roughly 80% appear once; the ten largest clones hold about 3.7%. Germline values: CDR1 GTSNPN, CDR2 SVGIG (reference sequence). Trimming removed 3 bases at V and 3 bases at J, with 10 bases between. The CDR3 spans 13 residues. This clonotype originated in a woman aged 55 to 70 who had recovered from COVID-19. The rearrangement links TRBV30 to TRBJ2-3; D is unclear. Material: PBMCs or T cells enriched from blood (not recorded which). The CDR3 reads CAWRQLMTDTQYF. The CDR3 DNA sequence: TGTGCCTGGAGACAGCTAATGACAGATACGCAGTATTTT. The full variable domain, in which reference TRBV30 and TRBJ2-3 provide the parts outside the CDR3, is SQTIHQWPATLVQPVGSPLSLECTVEGTSNPNLYWYRQAAGRGLQLLFYSVGIGQISSEVPQNLSASRPQDRQFILSSKKLLLSDSGFYLCAWRQLMTDTQYFGPGTRLTVL.